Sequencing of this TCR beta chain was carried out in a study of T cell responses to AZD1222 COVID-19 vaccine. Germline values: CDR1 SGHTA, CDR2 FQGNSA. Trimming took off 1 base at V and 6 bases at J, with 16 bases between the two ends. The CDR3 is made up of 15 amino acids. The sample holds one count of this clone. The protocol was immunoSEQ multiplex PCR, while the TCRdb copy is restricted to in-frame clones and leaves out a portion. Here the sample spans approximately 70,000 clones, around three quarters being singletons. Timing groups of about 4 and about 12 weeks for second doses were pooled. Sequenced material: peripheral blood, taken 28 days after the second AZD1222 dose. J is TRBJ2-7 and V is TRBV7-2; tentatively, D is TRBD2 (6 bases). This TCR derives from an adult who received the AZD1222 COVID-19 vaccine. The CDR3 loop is CASSLDGTSSFEQYF. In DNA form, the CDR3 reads TGTGCCAGCAGCTTAGATGGGACTTCCTCTTTCGAGCAGTACTTC.